This T cell receptor (beta chain) was identified during a study of T cell responses to AZD1222 COVID-19 vaccine. General observations from the study: Seropositive AZD1222 recipients at baseline numbered only five or six. Across the whole spike, CD4 TCRs peaked at regions 160-218 and 743-854. Donors skewed white British and female; clonal diversity was possibly underestimated. Sampling that yielded the repertoires occurred only after the peak T cell response.

A single count supports this clone. Its antigen is undetermined. The V gene's germline CDR1 is MGHDK and CDR2 SYGVNS. V lost 1 base and J 8 bases, leaving 11 bases between the germline ends. This CDR3 comprises 13 residues. Only in-frame clones appear in the TCRdb table, and some are missing; sequencing was by immunoSEQ multiplex PCR. The sample has tens of thousands of clones, 85% to 95% seen once; the top ten hold roughly 5%. The chain has TRBV25-1 and TRBJ1-2; no definite D call. This receptor was identified in an adult in good health. Sequences were derived from peripheral blood, sampled on day 0 of AZD1222 vaccination. The DNA for the CDR3 is TGTGCCAGCAGTGAATCTGGGGTTAGGGGCTACACCTTC. It translates to CASSESGVRGYTF.